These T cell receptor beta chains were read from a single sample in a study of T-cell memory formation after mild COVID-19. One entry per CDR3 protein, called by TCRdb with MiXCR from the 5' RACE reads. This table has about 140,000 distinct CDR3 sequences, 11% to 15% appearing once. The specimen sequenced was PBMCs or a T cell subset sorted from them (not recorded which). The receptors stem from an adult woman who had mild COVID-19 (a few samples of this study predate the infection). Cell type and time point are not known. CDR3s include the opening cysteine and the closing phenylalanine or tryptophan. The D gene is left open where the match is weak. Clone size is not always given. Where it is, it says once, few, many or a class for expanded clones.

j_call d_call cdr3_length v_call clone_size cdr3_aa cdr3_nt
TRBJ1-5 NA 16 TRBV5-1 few CASSFSKPVSNQPQHF TGCGCCAGCAGCTTTTCAAAACCAGTTAGCAATCAGCCCCAGCATTTT
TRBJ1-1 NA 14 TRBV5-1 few CASRRTTGDTEAFF TGCGCCAGCAGAAGGACAACGGGGGACACTGAAGCTTTCTTT
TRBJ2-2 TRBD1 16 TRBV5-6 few CASSLGDRGYTGELFF TGTGCCAGCAGCTTGGGGGACAGGGGCTATACCGGGGAGCTGTTTTTT
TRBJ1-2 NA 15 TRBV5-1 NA CASSLAGEANYGYTF TGCGCCAGCAGCTTGGCGGGCGAAGCTAACTATGGCTACACCTTC
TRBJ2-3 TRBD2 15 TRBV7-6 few CASQPLAGGGDTQYF TGTGCCAGCCAGCCCCTAGCGGGGGGAGGGGATACGCAGTATTTT
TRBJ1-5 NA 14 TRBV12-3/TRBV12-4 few CASSLWGQDQPQHF TGTGCCAGCAGTTTGTGGGGGCAAGATCAGCCCCAGCATTTT
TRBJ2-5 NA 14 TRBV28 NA CASSEHSYQETQYF TGTGCCAGCAGCGAGCATTCATACCAAGAGACCCAGTACTTC
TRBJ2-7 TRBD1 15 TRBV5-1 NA CASRGQGSPYYEQYF TGCGCCAGCAGAGGACAGGGGTCCCCTTACTACGAGCAGTACTTC
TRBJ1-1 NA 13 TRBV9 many CASSVGPTEEAFF TGTGCCAGCAGCGTAGGCCCCACAGAAGAAGCTTTCTTT
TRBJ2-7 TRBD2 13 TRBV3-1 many CASSGGGNYEQYF TGTGCCAGCAGCGGGGGGGGAAACTACGAGCAGTACTTC
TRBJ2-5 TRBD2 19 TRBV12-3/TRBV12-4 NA CASSLQGLAGEISGETQYF TGTGCCAGCAGTTTACAGGGACTAGCGGGAGAGATTTCGGGAGAGACCCAGTACTTC
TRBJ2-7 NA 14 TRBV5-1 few CASSLRYSSYEQYF TGCGCCAGCAGCTTGAGGTATAGCTCCTACGAGCAGTACTTC
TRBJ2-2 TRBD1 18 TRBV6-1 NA CASSDLSPGQGVTGELFF TGTGCCAGCAGTGATCTCTCCCCGGGACAGGGAGTGACCGGGGAGCTGTTTTTT
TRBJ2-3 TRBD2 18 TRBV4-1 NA CASSQVVAASGPPDTQYF TGCGCCAGCAGCCAAGTTGTGGCCGCTAGCGGGCCCCCAGATACGCAGTATTTT
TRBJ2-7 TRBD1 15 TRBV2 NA CASSSPDRVDYEQYF TGTGCCAGCAGCAGCCCGGACAGGGTGGACTACGAGCAGTACTTC
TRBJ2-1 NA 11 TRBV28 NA CASSLRYEQFF TGTGCCAGCAGTTTACGGTATGAGCAGTTCTTC
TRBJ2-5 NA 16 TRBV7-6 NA CASSVGGIGTQETQYF TGTGCCAGCAGCGTAGGGGGGATAGGGACCCAAGAGACCCAGTACTTC
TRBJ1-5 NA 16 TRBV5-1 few CASSRDGADSNQPQHF TGCGCCAGCAGCCGGGACGGGGCAGATAGCAATCAGCCCCAGCATTTT
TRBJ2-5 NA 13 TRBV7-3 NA CASSLDGTQTQYF TGTGCCAGCAGCTTAGATGGGACACAGACCCAGTACTTC
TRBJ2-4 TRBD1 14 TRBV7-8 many CASSLAGGGNIQYF TGTGCCAGCAGCTTAGCAGGGGGCGGGAACATTCAGTACTTC
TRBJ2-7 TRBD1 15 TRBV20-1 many CSARDRQGSSYEQYF TGCAGTGCTAGAGATAGACAGGGCAGCTCCTACGAGCAGTACTTC
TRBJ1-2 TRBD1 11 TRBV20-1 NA CSATTGYGYTF TGCAGTGCCACGACAGGGTATGGCTACACCTTC
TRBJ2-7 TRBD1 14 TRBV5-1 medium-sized CASSPTTGGEEQYF TGCGCCAGCAGCCCCACGACAGGGGGCGAGGAGCAGTACTTC
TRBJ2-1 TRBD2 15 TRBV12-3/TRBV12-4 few CASSLWGLADNEQFF TGTGCCAGCAGTTTATGGGGACTAGCGGACAATGAGCAGTTCTTC
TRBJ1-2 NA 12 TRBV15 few CATRGTEHGYTF TGTGCCACAAGAGGGACCGAGCATGGCTACACCTTC
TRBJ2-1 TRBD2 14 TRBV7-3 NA CASSLLAGWGEQFF TGTGCCAGCAGCTTACTAGCGGGGTGGGGTGAGCAGTTCTTC
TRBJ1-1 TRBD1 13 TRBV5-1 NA CASSPDRDTEAFF TGCGCCAGCAGCCCGGACAGGGACACTGAAGCTTTCTTT
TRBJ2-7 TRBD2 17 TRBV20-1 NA CSALMSGGHLYLYEQYF TGCAGTGCTCTCATGAGCGGGGGCCATCTTTACCTATACGAGCAGTACTTC
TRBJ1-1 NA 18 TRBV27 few CASRPWGGPLTSNTEAFF TGTGCCAGCAGGCCCTGGGGGGGTCCACTTACTTCGAACACTGAAGCTTTCTTT
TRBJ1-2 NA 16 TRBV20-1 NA CSAREFAHYSDYGYTF TGCAGTGCTAGAGAATTCGCCCACTACTCTGACTATGGCTACACCTTC
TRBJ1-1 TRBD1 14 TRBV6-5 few CASSYSGGGTEAFF TGTGCCAGCAGTTACTCAGGGGGCGGCACTGAAGCTTTCTTT
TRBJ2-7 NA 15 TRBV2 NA CASSPSGDPSYEQYF TGTGCCAGCAGTCCCTCCGGGGATCCCTCCTACGAGCAGTACTTC
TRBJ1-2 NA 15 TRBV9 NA CASSADLTGYLGYTF TGTGCCAGCAGCGCCGATCTCACAGGGTACCTTGGCTACACCTTC
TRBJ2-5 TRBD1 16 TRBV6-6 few CASSRATKGATETQYF TGTGCCAGCAGCCGGGCAACCAAGGGGGCTACGGAGACCCAGTACTTC
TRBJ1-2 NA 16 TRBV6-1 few CASSEYRQLANYGYTF TGTGCCAGCAGTGAATACCGACAGTTAGCTAACTATGGCTACACCTTC
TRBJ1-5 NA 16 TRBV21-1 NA CASSPGQGDSNQPQHF TGTGCCAGCAGCCCCGGACAGGGGGATAGCAATCAGCCCCAGCATTTT
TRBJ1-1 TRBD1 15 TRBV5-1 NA CASSAGQGSSTEAFF TGCGCCAGCAGCGCCGGACAGGGGTCCAGCACTGAAGCTTTCTTT
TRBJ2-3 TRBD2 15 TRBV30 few CAWSVPPGGLDTQYF TGTGCCTGGAGTGTACCTCCGGGAGGGCTAGATACGCAGTATTTT
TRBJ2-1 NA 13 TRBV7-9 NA CASSARGGAEQFF TGTGCCAGCAGCGCCCGTGGGGGTGCTGAGCAGTTCTTC
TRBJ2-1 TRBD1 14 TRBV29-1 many CSVEDLEGAGEQFF TGCAGCGTTGAAGATCTCGAGGGGGCCGGTGAGCAGTTCTTC
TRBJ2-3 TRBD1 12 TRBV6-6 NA CASSEDRVTQYF TGTGCCAGCAGTGAGGACAGGGTCACGCAGTATTTT
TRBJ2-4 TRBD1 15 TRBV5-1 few CASSEPGQGTNIQYF TGCGCCAGCAGCGAGCCGGGACAGGGAACAAACATTCAGTACTTC
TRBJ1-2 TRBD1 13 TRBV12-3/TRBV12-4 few CASTHRGNYGYTF TGTGCCAGCACCCACAGGGGCAACTATGGCTACACCTTC